A single sample is the source of the 27 T cell receptor beta chains below, sequenced in a study of shared T cell receptors in the human thymus. Libraries were prepared by immunoSEQ multiplex PCR; TCRdb keeps only in-frame clonotypes and omits some of them. Among 450,000 to 650,000 clones listed, 78% were seen once. Another study also made use of these data, one on human thymus T cells.

The sample taken for sequencing was thymocytes. The receptor set was obtained from a boy in the first two years of life with a congenital heart defect.

The V call is TRBV5-6, the J call TRBJ2-5, with D perhaps TRBD1 (6 bases). This CDR3 is built from 15 residues. Trimming took off 3 bases at V and 1 base at J, with 13 bases between the two ends. The germline CDR1 and CDR2 sequences are SGHDT and YYEEEE. The DNA of the CDR3 is TGTGCCAGCAGCTGCCGGGACACACTCCAAGAGACCCAGTACTTC. Its protein product is CASSCRDTLQETQYF.

V is TRBV5-4 and J is TRBJ1-5; D is unclear. This CDR3 comprises 12 residues. The V and J ends lost 1 base and 6 bases respectively, with 5 bases between them. CDR1 and CDR2 (germline): SGHNT, YYREEE (reference sequence). The CDR3 DNA sequence: TGTGCCAGCAGCTTGTTCGGTCAGCCCCAGCATTTT. Its protein product is CASSLFGQPQHF.

V usage is TRBV6-1 and J usage is TRBJ2-1, with TRBD2 identical over 9 bases. The trim removed 10 bases at V and 0 bases at J, leaving 7 bases unmatched. Germline loops: CDR1 MNHNS, CDR2 SASEGT. The CDR3 spans 15 residues. CDR3 nucleotide sequence: TGTGCCACTCGATTTAGCGGGAGCTCCTACAATGAGCAGTTCTTC. Its translation is CATRFSGSSYNEQFF.

The chain employs TRBV7-2 and TRBJ2-5; tentatively, D is TRBD2 (6 bases). With 5 bases removed from V and 3 bases from J, the gap between germline ends came to 19 bases. The V gene's germline CDR1 is SGHTA and CDR2 FQGNSA. This CDR3 contains 16 residues. In DNA form, the CDR3 reads TGTGCCAGCAGCCCCCTGGGACTTTGGGGGAAAGAGACCCAGTACTTC. Translating it yields CASSPLGLWGKETQYF.

The chain has TRBV10-3 and TRBJ2-1; no clear D. V was trimmed by 2 bases and J by 0 bases, leaving 8 bases between them. Germline CDR1 is ENHRY and CDR2 is SYGVKD. This CDR3 has 15 amino acids. The DNA of the CDR3 is TGTGCCATCAGTGAGGTGCCTAGCTCCTACAATGAGCAGTTCTTC. Translating it yields CAISEVPSSYNEQFF.

A single count supports this clone. The genes are TRBV28 and TRBJ1-1; 9 bases fit TRBD1. Germline V CDR1 and CDR2: MDHEN, SYDVKM. Trimming removed 6 bases from V and 3 bases from J; junction bases left unmatched: 11. This CDR3 comprises 16 residues. Written as DNA, the CDR3 is TGTGCCAGCAGGGCTGTTACAGGGGGCGAGGACACTGAAGCTTTCTTT. Translating it yields CASRAVTGGEDTEAFF.

This clone was counted a single time. Its ends do not fully match the called genes, so a read error is possible. The chain uses TRBV28 and TRBJ2-7, with D perhaps matching TRBD1 (6 bases). The CDR3 contains 14 residues. Germline CDR1 MDHEN, CDR2 SYDVKM. The CDR3 region is CAGSLVVTGKEQYF. The CDR3 DNA reads TGTGCCGGCAGTTTGGTTGTAACAGGGAAGGAGCAGTACTTC.

This chain links TRBV6-5 with TRBJ1-5, with 8 bases that match TRBD1. The germline gives CDR1 MNHEY, CDR2 SVGAGI. This CDR3 region has 13 residues. V shed 6 bases and J 7 bases; nucleotides not matched to a gene: 5. The CDR3 protein is CASSHRGGQPQHF. The CDR3 DNA follows: TGTGCCAGCAGCCACAGGGGGGGGCAGCCCCAGCATTTT.

This clone has just a few counts. V is TRBV5-4 and J is TRBJ1-1, with D possibly being TRBD1 (6 bases). The CDR3 has 16 amino acids. Germline CDR1 reads SGHNT; CDR2 reads YYREEE (reference sequence). V lost 0 bases and J 5 bases, leaving 17 bases between the germline ends. CDR3 nucleotide sequence: TGTGCCAGCAGCTTGGAACCCTTTGCAGGGGATACTGAAGCTTTCTTT. The encoded protein is CASSLEPFAGDTEAFF.

CDR3 DNA sequence: TGTGCCAGCAGTTACAAGCAGGGGGCTAACGAGCAGTACTTC. Translating it yields CASSYKQGANEQYF. V gene TRBV6-6 combines with J gene TRBJ2-7; 8 nucleotides align to TRBD1. J was trimmed by 5 bases and V by 2 bases; bases with no gene match: 5. CDR1 and CDR2 (germline): MNHNY, SVGAGI (reference sequence). The CDR3 totals 14 residues.

The chain uses TRBV18 and TRBJ1-2, with D uncertain. Trimming shortened V by 8 bases and J by 4 bases, and 20 bases separated the two germline ends. Germline loops: CDR1 KGHSH, CDR2 LQKENI. CDR3 size: 15 residues. CDR3 in DNA: TGTGCCAGCGCTCAGGCATCCGCCACCCCCTATGGCTACACCTTC. The encoded protein is CASAQASATPYGYTF.

The chain is built from TRBV11-2 and TRBJ2-5, with 7 bases identical to TRBD1. V was clipped by 5 bases and J by 4 bases; unmatched bases: 4. There are 13 residues in the CDR3. Looked up from germline, CDR1 is SGHAT and CDR2 is FQNNGV. CDR3 loop: CASSVDRVETQYF. The CDR3, as DNA: TGTGCCAGCAGCGTCGACAGGGTAGAGACCCAGTACTTC.

This clone was observed a handful of times. In DNA, the CDR3 is TGTGCCAGCTCAGGGGGACAGAGAGTTTACGAGCAGTACTTC. It is translated as CASSGGQRVYEQYF. The chain links TRBV18 to TRBJ2-7; 7 nucleotides line up with TRBD1. CDR1 KGHSH and CDR2 LQKENI come from the germline V gene. There are 14 residues in the CDR3. V lost 5 bases and J lost 4; bases outside the gene matches: 8.

This rearrangement joins TRBV4-3 to TRBJ2-1, with 9 bases fitting TRBD1. The junction had 10 bases not matched to a gene; V was cut back by 1 base and J by 0 bases. The CDR3 runs 19 residues. Germline CDR1 reads LGHNA; CDR2 reads YSLEER. CDR3 residues: CASSQVGQGPSRSYNEQFF. The CDR3 DNA sequence: TGCGCCAGCAGCCAAGTGGGACAGGGACCCTCCCGCTCCTACAATGAGCAGTTCTTC.

CDR3 coding DNA: TGTGCCAGCAGTGACTCGAACGAGACAGTCGATGGCTACACCTTC. Translated, it gives CASSDSNETVDGYTF. The chain links TRBV6-4 to TRBJ1-2; D possibly corresponds to TRBD1 (5 bases). Trimming removed 0 bases from V and 6 bases from J, with 14 bases in between. The CDR3 contains 15 residues. The germline CDR1 and CDR2 sequences are MRHNA and SNTAGT.

The rearrangement links TRBV2 to TRBJ2-7; possible D gene TRBD2, 6 bases. The CDR3 totals 18 residues. Deletions cut 6 bases from V and 2 bases from J, with 26 bases between. Germline V CDR1 and CDR2: SNHLY, FYNNEI. The CDR3 spells CASRKPQYAGTLTYEQYF. The DNA of the CDR3 is TGTGCCAGCAGGAAACCGCAATATGCCGGGACTCTCACCTACGAGCAGTACTTC.

The chain has TRBV5-4 and TRBJ2-1; TRBD2 agrees at 13 bases. V trimming: 5 bases; J trimming: 4 bases; junction bases outside the gene matches: 9. Germline CDR1 and CDR2: SGHNT and YYREEE (reference sequence). The CDR3 has 17 amino acids. The CDR3 reads CASRCPGTSGEYNEQFF. For the CDR3, the DNA is TGTGCCAGCAGGTGCCCCGGGACTAGCGGGGAATACAATGAGCAGTTCTTC.

The genes are TRBV29-1 and TRBJ1-1; 7 bases are shared with TRBD1. CDR1 and CDR2 from the germline V gene are SQVTM and ANQGSEA. The CDR3 runs 13 residues. V was clipped by 7 bases and J by 3 bases; unmatched bases: 8. The CDR3 reads CSAKGGRDTEAFF. Here the CDR3 DNA reads TGCAGCGCAAAAGGGGGCCGAGACACTGAAGCTTTCTTT.

The chain recombines TRBV2 with TRBJ1-5; D uncertain. V was cut by 2 bases and J by 0 bases, with 8 bases left in between. CDR1 and CDR2 (germline): SNHLY, FYNNEI. The CDR3 loop spans 15 amino acids. The CDR3 is CASSEWQYSNQPQHF. As DNA, the CDR3 is TGTGCCAGCAGTGAATGGCAGTATAGCAATCAGCCCCAGCATTTT.

This chain joins TRBV13 and TRBJ1-2, with 10 positions matching TRBD1. The junction had 3 bases not matched to a gene; V was cut back by 0 bases and J by 8 bases. Per germline, CDR1 PRHDT and CDR2 FYEKMQ (reference sequence). CDR3 length: 14 residues. The CDR3, as DNA: TGTGCCAGCAGCTTAGGGGGGACAGGGGTAGGCTACACCTTC. Translated: CASSLGGTGVGYTF.

This chain uses TRBV25-1 with TRBJ1-3, with TRBD1 matching over 8 bases. CDR1 is MGHDK and CDR2 is SYGVNS in the germline V gene. This CDR3 is built from 16 residues. V shed 5 bases, J shed 3 bases, and the junction held 9 bases outside the gene matches. The CDR3 coding sequence is TGTGCCAGCAGTCTGGGCGGACAGGGCTATGGAAACACCATATATTTT. As protein: CASSLGGQGYGNTIYF.

This rearrangement joins TRBV6-4 to TRBJ2-7; TRBD1 matches 7 bases. Germline assignment: CDR1 MRHNA and CDR2 SNTAGT. V gave up 3 bases and J gave up 2 bases; unmatched junction bases: 4. This CDR3 has 14 amino acids. CDR3 in amino acids: CASSEGDSAYEQYF. The DNA of the CDR3 is TGTGCCAGCAGTGAAGGGGACAGTGCCTACGAGCAGTACTTC.

The J gene is TRBJ2-2, the V gene TRBV30, with 11 positions matching TRBD2. Germline lookup yields CDR1 GTSNPN and CDR2 SVGIG (reference sequence). J lost 0 bases, V lost 2 bases, and 5 bases had no gene match. The CDR3 is made up of 17 amino acids. This CDR3 is CAWSFTSGSANTGELFF. The CDR3 bases are TGTGCCTGGAGTTTCACTAGCGGGAGCGCGAACACCGGGGAGCTGTTTTTT. Looking up the rest from reference TRBV30 and TRBJ2-2 gives the full variable domain: SQTIHQWPATLVQPVGSPLSLECTVEGTSNPNLYWYRQAAGRGLQLLFYSVGIGQISSEVPQNLSASRPQDRQFILSSKKLLLSDSGFYLCAWSFTSGSANTGELFFGEGSRLTVL.

For this clone: This same CDR3 is encoded by further DNA sequences in the sample. Here the CDR3 DNA reads TGTGCCAGCAGTCTCAGGGGCAATGAGCAGTTCTTC. This encodes CASSLRGNEQFF. The V gene is TRBV27, the J gene TRBJ2-1; a weak D match, TRBD1 (6 bases). Trimming removed 5 bases at V and 6 bases at J, with 8 bases between. Germline V lookup: CDR1 MNHEY, CDR2 SMNVEV (reference sequence). This CDR3 spans 12 amino acids.

The rearrangement links TRBV5-8 to TRBJ2-2; 9 nucleotides line up with TRBD2. The junction had 5 bases not matched to a gene; V was cut back by 4 bases and J by 4 bases. This CDR3 region has 15 residues. CDR1 is SGHTS, CDR2 YDEGEE, per germline. CDR3 loop: CASSETSGGTGELFF. CDR3 in DNA: TGTGCCAGCAGCGAGACTAGCGGAGGCACCGGGGAGCTGTTTTTT.

The genes are TRBV7-3 and TRBJ2-3; a possible D gene is TRBD1 (6 bases). Between the trimmed V and J ends, which lost 0 bases and 2 bases, there was a span of 15 bases. This CDR3 region has 17 residues. Germline values: CDR1 SGHTA, CDR2 FQGTGA. CDR3 protein: CASSLTGARITTDTQYF. For the CDR3, the DNA is TGTGCCAGCAGCTTAACGGGGGCTAGGATTACCACAGATACGCAGTATTTT. The complete variable domain, with remaining parts taken from reference TRBV7-3 and TRBJ2-3, reads GAGVSQTPSNKVTEKGKYVELRCDPISGHTALYWYRQSLGQGPEFLIYFQGTGAADDSGLPNDRFFAVRPEGSVSTLKIQRTERGDSAVYLCASSLTGARITTDTQYFGPGTRLTVL.

The V gene is TRBV19, the J gene TRBJ2-3, with TRBD1 matching over 9 bases. Germline-derived CDR1 and CDR2 are LNHDA and SQIVND (reference sequence). CDR3 size: 16 residues. V lost 5 bases, J lost 3 bases, and 9 bases stayed unmatched. DNA for the CDR3: TGTGCCAGTAGTCTCCGGGACAGGGAAAGGACAGATACGCAGTATTTT. Its protein product is CASSLRDRERTDTQYF.